A single sample is the source of the 30 T cell receptor beta chains below, sequenced in a study of blood T cells in healthy people across ages. Together with a sample-barcoded 5' primer, a J-beta primer mix was included in a second PCR lasting about 6 to 11 cycles. TCRdb processed the 5' RACE reads anew with MiXCR; each CDR3 protein has one entry. The repertoire holds more than 650,000 distinct CDR3 sequences, with 25% to 30% as singletons. The same sample was also studied in work on T cells of mothers and their children.

The specimen sequenced was blood. Receptors were obtained from a boy between 10 and 17 years old in good health.

This chain uses TRBV30 with TRBJ2-5, with TRBD2 identical over 8 bases. CDR3 length: 12 residues. The V gene's germline CDR1 is GTSNPN and CDR2 SVGIG (reference sequence). The CDR3 region has the DNA TGTGGATCCGGGGGGGGAGGGGAGACCCAGTACTTC. Encoded protein: CGSGGGGETQYF.

This clonotype turned up a few times. The chain uses TRBV29-1 and TRBJ2-5; 8 bases match TRBD2. CDR1 is SQVTM and CDR2 is ANQGSEA in the germline V gene. The CDR3 extends over 15 amino acids. Germline trimming cut 3 bases from V and 4 bases from J; bases unmatched to any gene: 10. The CDR3 reads CSVELSGGAGETQYF. Here the CDR3 DNA reads TGCAGCGTTGAGCTGTCCGGGGGGGCAGGAGAGACCCAGTACTTC.

On this clonotype itself: The conserved final phenylalanine or tryptophan is absent from the CDR3, which likely points to a read error. It is unclear where the CDR3 begins or ends on the DNA, so no DNA is shown, and the CDR3 is as TCRdb lists it. The chain combines TRBV2 with TRBJ2-7. Germline V gene lookup returns CDR1 SNHLY and CDR2 FYNNEI. The CDR3 contains 11 residues when both ends are counted. This CDR3 is CASSEALRLRY.

This clonotype was counted a few times. This chain joins TRBV2 and TRBJ2-5; D gene unclear. CDR1 and CDR2 (germline): SNHLY, FYNNEI. The CDR3 runs 13 residues. Trimming stripped 11 bases from V and 4 bases from J, with 17 bases between. CDR3 bases: TGTGCCGCCAGGTCCAGTGGTTTAGAGACCCAGTACTTC. Its translation is CAARSSGLETQYF.

V is TRBV5-1 and J is TRBJ2-2, with D unclear. Germline V gives CDR1 SGHRS, CDR2 YFSETQ. This CDR3 has 11 amino acids. V was trimmed by 8 bases and J by 2 bases, leaving 4 bases between them. DNA for the CDR3: TGCGCCAGATTTAACACCGGGGAGCTGTTTTTT. It codes for CARFNTGELFF.

This clonotype was detected once. The chain joins TRBV2 to TRBJ2-3; D may correspond to TRBD1 or TRBD2 (5 bases each). CDR3 size: 13 residues. Germline V gene sequence: CDR1 SNHLY, CDR2 FYNNEI. Trimming left V 6 bases short and J 3 bases short, with 10 bases between. CDR3 sequence reads: CASRSGTTDTQYF. CDR3 in DNA: TGTGCCAGCAGGTCAGGGACGACAGATACGCAGTATTTT.

The rearrangement joins TRBV1 to TRBJ2-4; TRBD2, the table's D call, was not compared with the DNA. TRBV1 is noted as a pseudogene. The CDR3 sequence is 24 residues long. The CDR3 DNA sequence: TGCACCAGCAGCCAAGTCTTGACTAGTTGGGAACGAAATGGGCCTGATCTAGCCAAAAACATTCAGTACTTC. Its translation: CTSSQVLTSWERNGPDLAKNIQYF.

This clonotype was observed a handful of times. V is TRBV12-3 or TRBV12-4 and J is TRBJ1-2; maybe TRBD1 (6 bases). Trimming took 7 bases from V and 1 from J, leaving 13 bases between them. The CDR3 contains 14 residues. In DNA, the CDR3 is TGTGCCAGCATTCCAGGGGCAGATAACTATGGCTACACCTTC. As protein: CASIPGADNYGYTF.

This clonotype has a single count. The chain uses TRBV27 and TRBJ1-6, with D uncertain. The ends were cut back, 4 bases at V and 0 bases at J, with 13 bases in the middle. Germline CDR1 reads MNHEY; CDR2 reads SMNVEV (reference sequence). The CDR3 spans 17 residues. CDR3: CASSSDPVRSYNSPLHF. The CDR3 region has the DNA TGTGCCAGCAGTTCCGACCCCGTACGCTCCTATAATTCACCCCTCCACTTT.

The genes are TRBV30 and TRBJ2-7, with D perhaps TRBD2 (7 bases). Germline CDR1 is GTSNPN and CDR2 is SVGIG (reference sequence). The CDR3 sequence is 12 residues long. V was trimmed by 2 bases and J by 13 bases, leaving 18 bases between them. CDR3 nucleotides: TGTGCCTGGAGTTCGGGGGGCCAGGTGGTATACTTC. Protein product: CAWSSGGQVVYF.

This clonotype was recorded a few times. The V call is TRBV5-1, the J call TRBJ2-1; tentative D call: TRBD2 (7 bases). CDR3 length equals 17 residues. Per the germline V gene, CDR1 is SGHRS and CDR2 is YFSETQ. Between the trimmed V and J ends, which lost 4 bases and 2 bases, there was a span of 19 bases. CDR3 residues: CASSRGVRGGAYNEQFF. The DNA of the CDR3 is TGCGCCAGCAGCCGGGGTGTAAGGGGGGGCGCCTACAATGAGCAGTTCTTC.

This clonotype has a handful of counts. As the CDR3 is not closed by the conserved phenylalanine or tryptophan, this likely results from a read error. The limits of the CDR3 on the DNA are not certain, so only TCRdb's listed CDR3 is given. CDR3 amino acids: CATSDSREGDTRYL. The chain employs TRBV24-1 and TRBJ2-3; the table names TRBD2, a call not compared with the DNA. The CDR3 spans 14 amino acids, including both terminal residues. Germline V gene data show CDR1 as KGHDR and CDR2 as SFDVKD.

This clonotype came up many times. The gene calls are TRBV28 and TRBJ2-3; 7 bases agree with TRBD1. This CDR3 has 16 residues. Germline V CDR1 and CDR2: MDHEN, SYDVKM. V lost 6 bases to trimming and J lost 9 bases; unmatched junction nucleotides: 18. CDR3: CASSPWKGANHGTQYF. The DNA for the CDR3 is TGTGCCAGCAGCCCTTGGAAGGGGGCGAATCACGGCACGCAGTATTTT.

The chain combines TRBV5-1 with TRBJ1-1, with D perhaps TRBD1 (6 bases). The germline CDR1 and CDR2 sequences are SGHRS and YFSETQ. The V end lost 0 bases, the J end lost 0 bases, and 12 bases lay between the germline ends. The CDR3 totals 16 residues. The CDR3 DNA follows: TGCGCCAGCAGCTTGGGCCATCAGGGGCTGAACACTGAAGCTTTCTTT. Translating gives CASSLGHQGLNTEAFF.

The genes are TRBV29-1 and TRBJ2-7; tentatively, D is TRBD1 (5 bases). The J call may be mistaken, given a closer DNA end match to TRBJ2-5. From germline, CDR1 is SQVTM and CDR2 ANQGSEA. The CDR3 runs to 13 residues. The CDR3 reads CSVKAGRQETQYF. CDR3 coding DNA: TGCAGCGTTAAAGCAGGGCGGCAAGAGACCCAGTACTTC.

This clonotype came up many times. As DNA, the CDR3 is TGTGCCAGCAGCTTAGTGCAATGGAACAGGTCCTACGAGCAGTACTTC. It specifies CASSLVQWNRSYEQYF. This chain links TRBV7-9 with TRBJ2-7, with D possibly matching TRBD1 (5 bases). Germline CDR1 reads SEHNR; CDR2 reads FQNEAQ (reference sequence). Trimming took 1 base from V and 1 from J, leaving 14 bases between them. The CDR3 runs 16 residues.

The J gene is TRBJ2-1, the V gene TRBV20-1; D possibly matches TRBD1 or TRBD2 (5 bases each). The better agreement between TRBJ2-5 and the DNA end casts doubt on the J call. Per germline, CDR1 DFQATT and CDR2 SNEGSKA (reference sequence). The CDR3 runs 14 residues. CDR3 protein: CSAITGGGAETQYF. For the CDR3, the DNA is TGCAGTGCAATAACGGGTGGGGGAGCGGAGACCCAGTACTTC.

This rearrangement joins TRBV6-7 to TRBJ1-5, with D perhaps matching TRBD1 (5 bases). TRBV6-7 is an open reading frame, and its role is uncertain. V was clipped by 3 bases and J by 0 bases, with 15 bases between them. CDR3 length equals 17 residues. DNA of the CDR3: TGTGCCAGCAGTTATCCTCCCCCCAGGGATAGCAATCAGCCCCAGCATTTT. This encodes CASSYPPPRDSNQPQHF.

This clonotype turned up a few times. This chain uses TRBV19 with TRBJ2-1; D not certain. The CDR3 extends over 14 amino acids. The V gene's germline CDR1 is LNHDA and CDR2 SQIVND (reference sequence). Trimming removed 2 bases from V and 3 bases from J, with 8 bases in between. Here the CDR3 reads CASSIRLFYNEQFF. The CDR3 nucleotides are TGTGCCAGTAGTATAAGACTTTTCTACAATGAGCAGTTCTTC.

V and J are TRBV30 and TRBJ2-2; D is ambiguous. CDR3 size: 14 residues. Germline values: CDR1 GTSNPN, CDR2 SVGIG (reference sequence). V was trimmed by 3 bases and J by 0 bases, leaving 8 bases between them. The CDR3 sequence: CAWSDAPNTGELFF. CDR3 bases: TGTGCCTGGAGCGACGCCCCGAACACCGGGGAGCTGTTTTTT.

This clonotype has just a few counts. The chain is built from TRBV7-9 and TRBJ2-5, with 11 bases lining up with TRBD1. The J call may not be correct, given that the DNA end is closer to TRBJ2-1. CDR1 is SEHNR, CDR2 FQNEAQ, per germline (reference sequence). The CDR3 spans 17 residues. CDR3 protein: CASRRTGGGKARDEQFF. The CDR3 DNA is TGTGCCAGCAGACGGACAGGGGGCGGGAAGGCGCGCGATGAGCAGTTCTTC.

Here the CDR3 reads CASTPNAFAPYEQYF. In DNA form, the CDR3 reads TGTGCCAGCACCCCCAACGCCTTTGCTCCCTACGAGCAGTACTTC. The chain employs TRBV7-9 and TRBJ2-5; D is undetermined. The J call may be wrong; the DNA end is better matched by TRBJ2-7. The CDR3 runs to 15 residues. Germline CDR1 reads SEHNR; CDR2 reads FQNEAQ (reference sequence).

The chain uses TRBV7-9 and TRBJ2-3, with TRBD2 matching over 10 bases. Germline V lookup: CDR1 SEHNR, CDR2 FQNEAQ (reference sequence). CDR3 size: 17 residues. Trimming cost V 3 bases and J 5 bases; bases outside gene matches: 11. DNA for the CDR3: TGTGCCAGCAGCTTCGCGTTGGGCCTAGCGGGAGTAGATACGCAGTATTTT. This codes for CASSFALGLAGVDTQYF.

In its sample, this clonotype was seen a few times. This chain connects TRBV5-1 to TRBJ2-7; D perhaps matches TRBD1 (6 bases). Trimming took off 0 bases at V and 1 base at J, with 11 bases between the two ends. Germline CDR1 SGHRS, CDR2 YFSETQ. CDR3 length: 15 amino acids. CDR3 in amino acids: CASSLVFDRSYEQYF. The CDR3 DNA reads TGCGCCAGCAGCTTGGTCTTCGACAGGTCCTACGAGCAGTACTTC.

V is TRBV20-1 and J is TRBJ1-4, with 7 bases lining up with TRBD1. After removal of 1 base from V and 5 bases from J, the junction contained 7 bases not matched to a gene. Germline V lookup: CDR1 DFQATT, CDR2 SNEGSKA (reference sequence). This CDR3 is 15 amino acids long. The CDR3: CSARGQAGGNEKLFF. The DNA for the CDR3 is TGCAGTGCTAGAGGGCAGGCAGGGGGGAATGAAAAACTGTTTTTT.

In its sample, this clonotype was seen a few times. V and J are TRBV9 and TRBJ1-2; the match to TRBD1 covers 9 bases. The germline CDR1 and CDR2 sequences are SGDLS and YYNGEE. The V segment lost 4 bases and the J segment 0 bases; nucleotides outside the gene matches: 4. The CDR3 totals 15 residues. The CDR3 spells CASSPRDRANYGYTF. CDR3 coding DNA: TGTGCCAGCAGCCCCCGGGACAGGGCTAACTATGGCTACACCTTC.

The chain is built from TRBV4-1 and TRBJ1-1; D not certain. There are 16 residues in the CDR3. The germline V and J ends were trimmed by 1 base and 0 bases, with 12 bases remaining between them. CDR1 and CDR2 from the germline V gene are MGHRA and YSYEKL. Written as DNA, the CDR3 is TGCGCCAGCAGCCAAGTAGGTTCTAATCTGAACACTGAAGCTTTCTTT. Its protein product is CASSQVGSNLNTEAFF.

This clonotype turned up a few times. A read error is likely, as this CDR3 ends without the conserved phenylalanine or tryptophan. This sequence joins TRBV29-1 and TRBJ2-5, with D possibly TRBD2 on 5 matching bases. The assigned J gene may be wrong: the sequence end matches TRBJ2-1 better. Germline values: CDR1 SQVTM, CDR2 ANQGSEA. The CDR3 length is 13 residues. CDR3 coding DNA: TGCAGCGTTGACTCCGGGGATTACAATGAGCAGTTCGTC. It encodes CSVDSGDYNEQFV.

The chain uses TRBV12-3 or TRBV12-4 and TRBJ1-2; the D gene is possibly TRBD1 (6 bases). Trimming removed 5 bases from V and 8 bases from J, with 15 bases in between. This CDR3 is built from 13 residues. The CDR3 nucleotides read TGTGCCAGCAGTCGACAGGCCCGCTACGGCTACACCTTC. Protein: CASSRQARYGYTF.

This clonotype was observed a few times. An end of the junction differs from the germline gene, which may be a read error. The chain carries TRBV27 and TRBJ1-2; 12 positions match TRBD1. The CDR3 loop spans 13 amino acids. The germline V gene encodes CDR1 MNHEY and CDR2 SMNVEV (reference sequence). As DNA, the CDR3 is TGTGCCAGCAGGGGACAGGGGGCGCACGGCTACGCCTTC. Its protein is CASRGQGAHGYAF.